A single sample gave rise to the 22 T cell receptor beta chains below, sequenced in a study of vaccination and CD4 T cells after COVID-19. The sample's treatment: roughly ten-day PBMC culture with coronavirus spike peptide pools or control peptides (ViraFEST assay). These TCRs are of unknown antigen specificity. With the Oncomine TCR Beta short-read assay, DNA from cultured CD4+ T cells was sequenced. A single record per CDR3 protein comes from TCRdb applying MiXCR to the PCR reads. This sample has around 21,000 distinct CDR3 sequences, with approximately 60% found just once. Sequenced material: CD4+ T cells from blood, cultured in vitro. The origin of the receptors is a human donor who had recovered from COVID-19.

This clonotype has just one count. The chain links TRBV20-1 to TRBJ1-2; D possibly corresponds to TRBD1 (5 bases). Germline CDR1 is DFQATT and CDR2 is SNEGSKA (reference sequence). The CDR3 is 13 residues long. V shed 3 bases and J shed 4 bases, with 12 bases lying between them. The CDR3 reads CSASLPGRYGYTF. CDR3 DNA sequence: TGCAGTGCTAGTCTACCGGGGCGCTATGGCTACACCTTC.

This clonotype was picked up a small number of times. CDR3 coding DNA: TGTGCCAGCAGTTCCGACAGCCTTTCGCCCTACGAGCAGTACTTC. Protein product: CASSSDSLSPYEQYF. J is TRBJ2-7 and V is TRBV27; D might be TRBD1 (5 bases). V was shortened by 4 bases and J by 2 bases, with 15 bases between the two germline ends. Germline lookup yields CDR1 MNHEY and CDR2 SMNVEV (reference sequence). CDR3 length equals 15 residues.

The chain combines TRBV27 with TRBJ1-5; D remains unclear. This CDR3 has 15 amino acids. CDR1 MNHEY and CDR2 SMNVEV come from the germline V gene (reference sequence). Trimming stripped 3 bases from V and 3 bases from J, with 12 bases between. DNA for the CDR3: TGTGCCAGCAGTTTCCCCAAACTGAACAATCAGCCCCAGCATTTT. Translating it yields CASSFPKLNNQPQHF.

This clonotype was counted between two and nine times. The CDR3 DNA reads as TGTGCCAGCAGTTACTCCCCCGGGACAGGGAACCGGGGCTACACCTTC. Amino acids: CASSYSPGTGNRGYTF. The chain couples TRBV6-5 to TRBJ1-2, with TRBD1 matching over 9 bases. V lost 0 bases to trimming and J lost 8 bases; unmatched junction nucleotides: 10. This CDR3 is 16 amino acids long. Germline V lookup: CDR1 MNHEY, CDR2 SVGAGI.

The chain employs TRBV28 and TRBJ1-6; D call uncertain. The germline gives CDR1 MDHEN, CDR2 SYDVKM. This CDR3 spans 13 amino acids. V dropped 6 bases and J dropped 7 bases, with 10 bases sitting between them. CDR3 sequence reads: CASSTVSNSPLHF. CDR3 nucleotide sequence: TGTGCCAGCAGCACGGTGAGCAATTCACCCCTCCACTTT.

This clonotype turned up a few times. V usage is TRBV6-1 and J usage is TRBJ1-5, with D perhaps matching TRBD1 (5 bases). The V gene's germline CDR1 is MNHNS and CDR2 SASEGT. The CDR3 contains 13 residues. Trimming took 7 bases from V and 6 from J, leaving 13 bases between them. CDR3 in DNA: TGTGCCAGCACCGGACAAGAGGGTCAGCCCCAGCATTTT. Its translation: CASTGQEGQPQHF.

This sequence joins TRBV12-3 or TRBV12-4 and TRBJ1-1, with 7 bases lining up with TRBD1. V shed 5 bases and J 1 base; nucleotides not matched to a gene: 4. This CDR3 comprises 14 residues. Here the CDR3 reads CASSPRQGNTEAFF. DNA for the CDR3: TGTGCCAGCAGTCCGCGACAGGGGAACACTGAAGCTTTCTTT.

This clonotype was observed a single time. This chain links TRBV6-2 or TRBV6-3 with TRBJ2-7; D remains ambiguous. The CDR3 spans 12 residues. The V gene's germline CDR1 is MNHEY and CDR2 SVGEGT. Trimming left V 0 bases short and J 11 bases short, with 11 bases between. CDR3 region: CASSYSSLRKYF. The CDR3 bases are TGTGCCAGCAGTTACTCGAGTCTCAGAAAGTACTTC.

V usage is TRBV7-2 and J usage is TRBJ2-7; D is tentatively TRBD1 or TRBD2 (5 bases each). Germline V gene lookup returns CDR1 SGHTA and CDR2 FQGNSA. Trimming shortened V by 0 bases and J by 6 bases, and 9 bases separated the two germline ends. The CDR3 has 13 amino acids. CDR3 residues: CASSLAWGSEQYF. DNA of the CDR3: TGTGCCAGCAGCTTAGCATGGGGGTCCGAGCAGTACTTC.

The count of this clonotype is one. At one of its ends the junction is not consistent with the germline gene, which may arise from a read error. The chain employs TRBV6-1 and TRBJ1-2, with TRBD1 as a possible D gene (6 bases). The CDR3 runs to 16 residues. CDR1 is MNHNS and CDR2 is SASEGT in the germline V gene. The CDR3 protein is CAGSPHTRDINYGYTF. As DNA, the CDR3 is TGTGCCGGCAGCCCACACACCCGGGACATTAACTATGGCTACACCTTC.

V gene TRBV28 combines with J gene TRBJ1-2; D may be TRBD1 (6 bases). There are 12 residues in the CDR3. Trimming removed 8 bases at V and 4 bases at J, with 11 bases between. Germline V gene sequence: CDR1 MDHEN, CDR2 SYDVKM. Written as DNA, the CDR3 is TGTGCCAGCGGACAGTCTTCCTATGGCTACACCTTC. The encoded protein is CASGQSSYGYTF.

This chain links TRBV20-1 with TRBJ1-5; 8 bases match TRBD1. This CDR3 is built from 15 residues. Trimming at V came to 5 bases and at J to 6 bases, leaving 12 bases not matched to a gene. Germline CDR1 and CDR2: DFQATT and SNEGSKA (reference sequence). As DNA, the CDR3 is TGCAGTGCTGATGGAGAAGGGACAGGTATTCAGCCCCAGCATTTT. This codes for CSADGEGTGIQPQHF.

This chain links TRBV15 with TRBJ1-6; D gene ambiguous. Trimming stripped 5 bases from V and 9 bases from J, with 20 bases between. There are 16 residues in the CDR3. CDR1 and CDR2 (germline): LNHNV, YYDKDF (reference sequence). The chain's CDR3 is CATSWREGIISSPLHF. CDR3 DNA: TGTGCCACCAGCTGGAGGGAGGGCATTATTAGTTCACCCCTCCACTTT.

This sequence joins TRBV2 and TRBJ1-2; TRBD1 is a possible D gene (5 bases). Germline V lookup: CDR1 SNHLY, CDR2 FYNNEI. The ends were cut back, 6 bases at V and 8 bases at J, with 16 bases in the middle. The length of the CDR3 is 13 residues. The CDR3 loop is CASSEAGTRGYTF. The CDR3 nucleotides read TGTGCCAGCAGCGAGGCCGGGACGAGGGGCTACACCTTC.

This clonotype was picked up a small number of times. V usage is TRBV6-2 or TRBV6-3 and J usage is TRBJ1-6; D unresolved. The CDR3 is made up of 17 amino acids. Germline V gene lookup returns CDR1 MNHEY and CDR2 SVGEGT. V lost 7 bases and J 0 bases, leaving 16 bases between the germline ends. The CDR3 reads CASTSAEGSSYNSPLHF. The CDR3 DNA reads TGTGCCAGCACTTCGGCGGAAGGGAGCTCCTATAATTCACCCCTCCACTTT.

The chain combines TRBV27 with TRBJ2-1, with 8 bases fitting TRBD2. Germline V gives CDR1 MNHEY, CDR2 SMNVEV (reference sequence). After removal of 3 bases from V and 4 bases from J, the junction contained 11 bases not matched to a gene. CDR3 length equals 17 residues. The CDR3 loop is CASSFSGGGGQYNEQFF. DNA of the CDR3: TGTGCCAGCAGTTTCAGTGGGGGCGGGGGGCAATACAATGAGCAGTTCTTC.

This sequence joins TRBV7-9 and TRBJ1-2; unclear D gene. Germline V gene lookup returns CDR1 SEHNR and CDR2 FQNEAQ (reference sequence). The CDR3 loop spans 15 amino acids. V was shortened by 0 bases and J by 6 bases, with 14 bases between the two germline ends. The CDR3 region is CASSLAGPRLDGYTF. The CDR3 DNA sequence: TGTGCCAGCAGCTTAGCAGGACCCCGGCTGGATGGCTACACCTTC.

The chain has TRBV19 and TRBJ1-1; the D gene is possibly TRBD1 (5 bases). The CDR3 covers 15 residues. V lost 6 bases, J lost 4 bases, and 18 bases lay in between. The germline V gene has CDR1 LNHDA and CDR2 SQIVND (reference sequence). The CDR3 region is CASRRTRGLGTEAFF. Written as DNA, the CDR3 is TGTGCCAGTAGGAGGACACGAGGGTTGGGCACTGAAGCTTTCTTT.

The V and J genes are TRBV7-9 and TRBJ1-2, with a possible D match to TRBD1 (6 bases). The CDR3 spans 13 residues. Per germline, CDR1 SEHNR and CDR2 FQNEAQ (reference sequence). Trimming removed 5 bases at V and 7 bases at J, with 14 bases between. CDR3 bases: TGTGCCAGCAGCACCACAGGGTTTAGTGGCTACACCTTC. This translates into CASSTTGFSGYTF.

The chain combines TRBV7-2 with TRBJ1-1; a weak D match, TRBD1 (5 bases). Per the germline V gene, CDR1 is SGHTA and CDR2 is FQGNSA. V gave up 2 bases and J gave up 4 bases, with 8 bases separating them. The CDR3 is made up of 13 amino acids. The CDR3 DNA reads as TGTGCCAGCAGCTTACAGGGCCCCACTGAAGCTTTCTTT. It yields the protein CASSLQGPTEAFF.

The gene calls are TRBV7-2 and TRBJ1-6, with D unresolved. This CDR3 is 12 amino acids long. Germline values: CDR1 SGHTA, CDR2 FQGNSA. The V end lost 0 bases, the J end lost 13 bases, and 7 bases lay between the germline ends. The DNA of the CDR3 is TGTGCCAGCAGCTTAGCCGTGCTTCCCCTCCACTTT. Amino acid sequence: CASSLAVLPLHF.

The chain carries TRBV4-3 and TRBJ1-1, with D perhaps TRBD1 (5 bases). The CDR3 is made up of 14 amino acids. In germline, CDR1 is LGHNA, CDR2 YSLEER. V shed 5 bases and J shed 5 bases, with 15 bases lying between them. In DNA form, the CDR3 reads TGCGCCAGCAGCTTATCACGGGGCGAGACTGAAGCTTTCTTT. Amino acids: CASSLSRGETEAFF.